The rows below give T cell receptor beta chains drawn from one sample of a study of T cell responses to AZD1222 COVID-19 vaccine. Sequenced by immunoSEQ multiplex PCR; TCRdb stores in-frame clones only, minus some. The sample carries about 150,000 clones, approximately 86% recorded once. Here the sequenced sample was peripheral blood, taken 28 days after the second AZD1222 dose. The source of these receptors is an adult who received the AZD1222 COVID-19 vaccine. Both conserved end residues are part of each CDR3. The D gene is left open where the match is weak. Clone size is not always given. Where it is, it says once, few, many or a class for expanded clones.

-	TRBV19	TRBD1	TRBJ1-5	TGTGCCAGTAGTAGGACAGGGCTCAATCAGCCCCAGCATTTT	CASSRTGLNQPQHF
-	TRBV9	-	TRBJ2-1	TGTGCCAGCTCCAAAGGGGGGAGCTCCTACAATGAGCAGTTCTTC	CASSKGGSSYNEQFF
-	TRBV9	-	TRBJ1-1	TGTGCCAGCAGCGTAGCTACGGGGGGCACTGAAGCTTTCTTT	CASSVATGGTEAFF
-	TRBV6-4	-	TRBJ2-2	TGTGCCAGCAGTGAACGCCTACTGAACACCGGGGAGCTGTTTTTT	CASSERLLNTGELFF
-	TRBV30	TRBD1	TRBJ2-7	TGTGCCTGGAGTGTGGGACAGGGGGCGTACGAGCAGTACTTC	CAWSVGQGAYEQYF
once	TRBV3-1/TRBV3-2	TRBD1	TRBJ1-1	TGTGCCAGCAGCCTCGACAGGGGGAACACTGAAGCTTTCTTT	CASSLDRGNTEAFF
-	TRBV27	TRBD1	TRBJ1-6	TGTGCCAGCAGTTTGAGACAGGGAGATCCCCTCCACTTT	CASSLRQGDPLHF
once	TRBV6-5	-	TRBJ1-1	TGTGCCAGCAGACTCGGACGGACGACCAACACTGAAGCTTTCTTT	CASRLGRTTNTEAFF
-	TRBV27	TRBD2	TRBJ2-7	TGTGCCAGCAGTTTTAGCGGGAGTATCCACGAGCAGTACTTC	CASSFSGSIHEQYF
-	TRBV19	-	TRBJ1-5	TGTGCCAGTAAGCAGGACAGTAGCAATCAGCCCCAGCATTTT	CASKQDSSNQPQHF
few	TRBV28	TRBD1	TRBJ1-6	TGTGCCAGCAGTTTAGGGGACAGGCTAGAGAATTCACCCCTCCACTTT	CASSLGDRLENSPLHF
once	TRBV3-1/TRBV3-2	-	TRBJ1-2	TGTGCCAGCAGCCAGGGTCTGGGTGCCTACACCTTC	CASSQGLGAYTF
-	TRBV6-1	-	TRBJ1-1	TGTGCCAGCAGTGAAGTGGGAGCTGAAGCTTTCTTT	CASSEVGAEAFF
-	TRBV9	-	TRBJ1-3	TGTGCCAGCAGCGTAGGGACCGCCTCTGGAAACACCATATATTTT	CASSVGTASGNTIYF
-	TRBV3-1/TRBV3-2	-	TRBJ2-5	TGTGCCAGCAGCCAGTTCTCGACGGAGACCCAGTACTTC	CASSQFSTETQYF
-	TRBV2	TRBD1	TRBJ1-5	TGTGCCAGCAGCCGGTATCAGGGGGCGTATCAGCCCCAGCATTTT	CASSRYQGAYQPQHF
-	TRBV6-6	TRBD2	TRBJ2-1	TGTGCCAGCAGTCAAAGACTAGCGGGGGGTCCATCCAACTACAATGAGCAGTTCTTC	CASSQRLAGGPSNYNEQFF
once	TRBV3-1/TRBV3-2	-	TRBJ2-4	TGTGCCAGCAGCAGCTTACAGGGTATCAAAAACATTCAGTACTTC	CASSSLQGIKNIQYF
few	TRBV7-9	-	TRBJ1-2	TGTGCCAGCAGCTTAGATGGGCTCGATGGCTACACCTTC	CASSLDGLDGYTF
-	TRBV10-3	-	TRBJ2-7	TGTGCCATCAGTGAGTCGATTTCAGGGCCCTACGAGCAGTACTTC	CAISESISGPYEQYF
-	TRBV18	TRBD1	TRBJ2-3	TGTGCCAGCTCACCGACAGGGGGCGCGGGGGATACGCAGTATTTT	CASSPTGGAGDTQYF
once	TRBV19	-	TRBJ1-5	TGTGCCAGTAGTATCGTGAGAGGGGTTGGGAATCAGCCCCAGCATTTT	CASSIVRGVGNQPQHF
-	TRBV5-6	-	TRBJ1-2	TGTGCCAGCAGCTTAAGGGGGGCCAGGGGCTATGGCTACACCTTC	CASSLRGARGYGYTF
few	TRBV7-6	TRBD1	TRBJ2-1	TGTGCCAGCAGGTCCGGGACAGGGGGCTACAATGAGCAGTTCTTC	CASRSGTGGYNEQFF
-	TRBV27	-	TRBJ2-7	TGTGCCAGCTCACACCCATCCGGGACTGGGTCCTACGAGCAGTACTTC	CASSHPSGTGSYEQYF
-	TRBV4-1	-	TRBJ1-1	TGCGCCAGCAGCCAAGAAGGTGGGAGGAACACTGAAGCTTTCTTT	CASSQEGGRNTEAFF
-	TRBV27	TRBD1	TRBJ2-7	TGTGCCAGCAGTTCCCCAGGACAGGGGATCTACGAGCAGTACTTC	CASSSPGQGIYEQYF
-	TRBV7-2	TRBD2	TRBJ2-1	TGTGCCAGCAGCCTGACTAGCGGGGGGGCCAATGAGCAGTTCTTC	CASSLTSGGANEQFF
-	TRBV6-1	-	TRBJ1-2	TGTGCCAGCAGTGAAGGTGAAGAGTACTATGGCTACACCTTC	CASSEGEEYYGYTF
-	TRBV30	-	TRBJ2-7	TGTGCCTGGGGGTCTTACCCGCTGGGGCAGTACTTC	CAWGSYPLGQYF
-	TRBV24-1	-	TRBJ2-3	TGTGCCACCACCGGGCCCCATAGCACAGATACGCAGTATTTT	CATTGPHSTDTQYF
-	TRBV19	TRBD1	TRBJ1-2	TGTGCCAGTAGTATAGCCCGGGACAGAACTAACTATGGCTACACCTTC	CASSIARDRTNYGYTF
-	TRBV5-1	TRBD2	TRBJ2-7	TGCGCCAGCAGCTTCGCGCCACTAGCGGGGGGCTCCTACGAGCAGTACTTC	CASSFAPLAGGSYEQYF
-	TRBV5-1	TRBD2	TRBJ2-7	TGCGCCAGCAGTTCCCATCTACTAGCGGGGTCTCCCGAGCAGTACTTC	CASSSHLLAGSPEQYF
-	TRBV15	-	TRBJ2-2	TGTGCCACCAGCCAAGGGGGAACGGCGAACACCGGGGAGCTGTTTTTT	CATSQGGTANTGELFF
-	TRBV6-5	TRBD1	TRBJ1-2	TGTGCCAGCAGCCGGACAGGGGTAGGCTACACCTTC	CASSRTGVGYTF
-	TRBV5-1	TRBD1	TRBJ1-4	TGCGCCAGCAGCCCGGGACAGGGCAAATCCAACAATGAAAAACTGTTTTTT	CASSPGQGKSNNEKLFF
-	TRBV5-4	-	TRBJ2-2	TGTGCCAGCAGCCACCCGGGGGCGGGCGGGGAGCTGTTTTTT	CASSHPGAGGELFF
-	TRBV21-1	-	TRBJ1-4	TGTGCCAGCGAACGGGCCTCCTGTAAGATGGAACTGTTTTTT	CASERASCKMELFF
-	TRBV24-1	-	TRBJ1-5	TGTGCCACCAGTGATCCGGAAGGGGGGGATGAGCCCCAGCATTTT	CATSDPEGGDEPQHF
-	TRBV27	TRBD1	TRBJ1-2	TGTGCCAGCAGGCAAAACCCGGGACAGGGGGCAGATGGCTACACCTTC	CASRQNPGQGADGYTF
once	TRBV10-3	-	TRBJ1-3	TGTGCCATCAGTGACCCGAGGGGAGCCAACTCTGGAAACACCATATATTTT	CAISDPRGANSGNTIYF
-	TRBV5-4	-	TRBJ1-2	TGTGCCAGCAGCTTGATTGGGGACTATGGCTACACCTTC	CASSLIGDYGYTF
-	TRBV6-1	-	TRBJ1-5	TGTGCCAGCAGTAAAGCTAGCGGTAATCAGCCCCAGCATTTT	CASSKASGNQPQHF
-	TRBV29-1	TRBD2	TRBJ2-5	TGCAGCGTACGGACTAGCGGGGAGACCCAGTACTTC	CSVRTSGETQYF
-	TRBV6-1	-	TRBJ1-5	TGTGCCAGCAGTGAAACCCCTATCGACCGGTACAGCAATCAGCCCCAGCATTTT	CASSETPIDRYSNQPQHF
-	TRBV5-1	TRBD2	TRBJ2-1	TGCGCCAGCAGCTTCGGGGCGGGGGTTAATGAGCAGTTCTTC	CASSFGAGVNEQFF
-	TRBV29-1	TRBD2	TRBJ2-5	TGCAGCGTAAGCGGGGGGGCCTCCGGAGAGACCCAGTACTTC	CSVSGGASGETQYF
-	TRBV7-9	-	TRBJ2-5	TGTGCCAGCAGCTTAGCTCAGTTGGCGGGATTCGAGACCCAGTACTTC	CASSLAQLAGFETQYF
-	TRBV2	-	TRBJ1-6	TGTGCCAGCAGTGACAGCGGACCCCTGGCACCCCTCCACTTT	CASSDSGPLAPLHF
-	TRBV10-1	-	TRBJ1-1	TGCGCCAGCTCAGCAGGTCTTACCACTGAAGCTTTCTTT	CASSAGLTTEAFF
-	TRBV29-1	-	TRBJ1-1	TGCAGCGCCGACGGCCTAGATGAAGCTTTCTTT	CSADGLDEAFF
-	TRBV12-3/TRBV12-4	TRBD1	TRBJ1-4	TGTGCCAGCAAACCCACACAGGGGGAAAAACTGTTTTTT	CASKPTQGEKLFF
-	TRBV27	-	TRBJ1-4	TGTGCCAGCAAGGCGGGACCGCCCGGGAATGAAAAACTGTTTTTT	CASKAGPPGNEKLFF
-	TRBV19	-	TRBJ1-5	TGTGCCAGTAGTAGGGGGGGCGAGCCCCAGCATTTT	CASSRGGEPQHF